This entry is about one T cell receptor (beta chain). The antigen is unknown. Amplification used 60 Vbeta primers and 13 Jbeta primers. Here immunoSEQ multiplex PCR was the method, and the copy in TCRdb shows in-frame clones only, minus some. The table records 110,000 or so clones, roughly 70% of them present only once. The sample comes from a study of cytomegalovirus exposure and HLA in healthy donors. Study results and limitations: It was reported that the classifier diagnosed cytomegalovirus status with high specificity and sensitivity in both the original and validation cohorts. Researchers reported in a later analysis that a missense DCLRE1C variant was tied to TCR beta V- and J-gene trimming. After further analysis at a later stage, 15,000 to 20,000 TCR beta sequences were associated with HLA alleles at 0.05 false discovery rate. Within a later analysis, the majority of CMV-associated TCR beta chains appeared HLA-restricted.

The V and J ends lost 4 bases and 7 bases respectively, with 12 bases between them. The CDR3 totals 14 residues. CDR1 SGHNT and CDR2 YYREEE come from the germline V gene (reference sequence). Source material: PBMCs. V is TRBV5-4 and J is TRBJ2-6; D gene ambiguous. The clonotype originates from a woman aged 70 to 79 in good health and CMV-seropositive. The DNA for the CDR3 is TGTGCCAGCAGCCTACCTTCACGAGCCAACGTCCTGACTTTC. Its translation: CASSLPSRANVLTF.